The 16 T cell receptor beta chains given below trace back to one sample, sequenced in a study of response to subunit inactivated influenza vaccine. Each CDR3 protein is one row after TCRdb ran MiXCR on the RT-PCR reads. The profile shows roughly 650,000 distinct CDR3 sequences, less than 20% of them singletons. The sequencing used PBMCs from blood, collected 11 to 12 days after vaccination. All receptors come from a man in his fifties who received an inactivated influenza vaccine.

The chain employs TRBV20-1 and TRBJ2-1, with a possible D match to TRBD2 (5 bases). The CDR3 sequence is 13 residues long. V was trimmed by 3 bases and J by 7 bases, leaving 13 bases between them. The germline V gene has CDR1 DFQATT and CDR2 SNEGSKA (reference sequence). As DNA, the CDR3 is TGCAGTGCTAGCCGGGGAGTGGAAAATGAGCAGTTCTTC. Its protein product is CSASRGVENEQFF.

The chain uses TRBV29-1 and TRBJ2-7, with 7 bases aligning to TRBD2. The length of the CDR3 is 13 residues. The germline gives CDR1 SQVTM, CDR2 ANQGSEA. Trimming took 6 bases from V and 3 from J; bases not matched to a gene: 8. The CDR3 reads CSVASGRYYEQYF. The CDR3 DNA follows: TGCAGCGTAGCTAGCGGACGGTACTACGAGCAGTACTTC.

CDR3 DNA sequence: TGTGCCAGCAGCTCTAGCGTTGGCACAGATACGCAGTATTTT. As protein: CASSSSVGTDTQYF. The rearrangement links TRBV11-1 to TRBJ2-3, with D possibly being TRBD2 (6 bases). Germline V gene lookup returns CDR1 SGHAT and CDR2 FQDESV (reference sequence). The CDR3 has 14 amino acids. V was pared by 4 bases and J by 1 base, with 9 bases between.

The chain is built from TRBV20-1 and TRBJ2-3, with 10 positions matching TRBD2. Germline V gene data show CDR1 as DFQATT and CDR2 as SNEGSKA (reference sequence). CDR3 length equals 16 residues. The V gene end was trimmed by 7 bases and the J gene end by 0 bases; junction bases not matched to a gene: 10. In nucleotides, the CDR3 is TGCAGTGTCGTACCTAGCGGGAGAGAAAGCACAGATACGCAGTATTTT. It translates to CSVVPSGRESTDTQYF.

The CDR3 DNA sequence: TGTGCCAGCAGCCGGTCGGCACTGGGTTCACCCCTCCACTTT. Amino acid sequence: CASSRSALGSPLHF. The gene calls are TRBV9 and TRBJ1-6, with D unclear. There are 14 residues in the CDR3. V was clipped by 4 bases and J by 9 bases, with 14 bases between them. Germline V gives CDR1 SGDLS, CDR2 YYNGEE.

This clonotype showed up just a few times. J is TRBJ2-7 and V is TRBV30; TRBD1 matches at 7 bases. CDR1 GTSNPN and CDR2 SVGIG come from the germline V gene (reference sequence). V lost 2 bases, J lost 7 bases, and 8 bases stayed unmatched. The CDR3 covers 13 residues. The CDR3 loop is CAWSKDRVGEQYF. The CDR3 region has the DNA TGTGCCTGGAGTAAAGACAGGGTGGGAGAGCAGTACTTC.

This clonotype was seen a few times. The chain carries TRBV6-2 or TRBV6-3 and TRBJ1-2, with D possibly being TRBD1 (5 bases). Deletions cut 4 bases from V and 4 bases from J, with 16 bases between. The length of the CDR3 is 15 residues. In germline, CDR1 is MNHEY, CDR2 SVGEGT. Here the CDR3 reads CASSFKTAVGYGYTF. CDR3 DNA: TGTGCCAGCAGTTTTAAGACAGCCGTGGGCTATGGCTACACCTTC.

The table lists this clonotype with a count of one. This chain uses TRBV7-6 with TRBJ1-4, with D possibly matching TRBD1 (6 bases). V was pared by 4 bases and J by 7 bases, with 13 bases between. Germline lookup yields CDR1 SGHVS and CDR2 FNYEAQ. The CDR3 totals 14 residues. CDR3 loop: CASSSEGDAEKLFF. The CDR3, as DNA: TGTGCCAGCAGCTCGGAGGGGGATGCTGAAAAACTGTTTTTT.

The chain combines TRBV5-1 with TRBJ2-2; D remains unclear. V shed 3 bases and J shed 5 bases, with 14 bases lying between them. Germline V CDR1 and CDR2: SGHRS, YFSETQ. The CDR3 extends over 15 amino acids. The CDR3 nucleotides are TGCGCCAGCAGCTCGGTCGTCTTGCGGACCGGGGAGCTGTTTTTT. Protein: CASSSVVLRTGELFF.

This clonotype was seen a few times. The chain links TRBV6-1 to TRBJ2-7; possibly TRBD2 for D (6 bases). V was pared by 7 bases and J by 1 base, with 11 bases between. Germline CDR1 MNHNS, CDR2 SASEGT. The CDR3 loop spans 13 amino acids. The CDR3 region has the DNA TGTGCCAGCACCTCGGGACTTTCCTACGAGCAGTACTTC. The encoded protein is CASTSGLSYEQYF.

This chain joins TRBV7-2 and TRBJ2-5; 13 bases fit TRBD2. Trimming at V came to 0 bases and at J to 13 bases, leaving 8 bases not matched to a gene. The CDR3 is made up of 15 amino acids. Germline assignment: CDR1 SGHTA and CDR2 FQGNSA. CDR3 sequence: CASSLARLAGGQLYF. Here the CDR3 DNA reads TGTGCCAGCAGCTTAGCGCGACTAGCGGGGGGTCAGTTGTACTTC.

V is TRBV29-1 and J is TRBJ2-7; D is undetermined. The CDR3 extends over 15 amino acids. The V gene's germline CDR1 is SQVTM and CDR2 ANQGSEA. V was shortened by 2 bases and J by 0 bases, with 14 bases between the two germline ends. The CDR3, as DNA: TGCAGCGTTGAACTTCGGACCCACAGCTCCTACGAGCAGTACTTC. Its protein is CSVELRTHSSYEQYF.

This clonotype has ten or more counts. V gene TRBV24-1 combines with J gene TRBJ2-5; TRBD1 matches at 7 bases. Germline CDR1 and CDR2: KGHDR and SFDVKD. V shed 4 bases and J 2 bases; nucleotides not matched to a gene: 3. The CDR3 runs to 14 residues. The CDR3 protein is CATSEGTAQETQYF. In DNA form, the CDR3 reads TGTGCCACCAGTGAAGGGACAGCACAAGAGACCCAGTACTTC.

This chain joins TRBV5-1 and TRBJ2-5; 8 bases fit TRBD2. Germline CDR1 is SGHRS and CDR2 is YFSETQ. V shed 0 bases and J 6 bases; nucleotides not matched to a gene: 7. This CDR3 has 15 amino acids. For the CDR3, the DNA is TGCGCCAGCAGCTTGGAGGTAGCGGGGTTACAGACCCAGTACTTC. It encodes CASSLEVAGLQTQYF.

A remark on this clonotype: At one end the junction does not follow the germline gene, possibly because of a read error. The J gene is TRBJ1-6, the V gene TRBV20-1; D possibly corresponds to TRBD1 (5 bases). Germline V lookup: CDR1 DFQATT, CDR2 SNEGSKA (reference sequence). CDR3 length: 14 residues. The CDR3 bases are TGCAATGCTCCTGGGGCTCATTCGGGATCACCCCTCCACTTT. This translates into CNAPGAHSGSPLHF.

This sequence joins TRBV27 and TRBJ2-7; 10 bases are shared with TRBD2. The CDR3 is 16 residues long. Germline CDR1 reads MNHEY; CDR2 reads SMNVEV (reference sequence). V lost 1 base to trimming and J lost 1 base; unmatched junction nucleotides: 4. The CDR3 nucleotides read TGTGCCAGCAGTTTATTGTCTAGCGGGAGATCCTACGAGCAGTACTTC. Its protein product is CASSLLSSGRSYEQYF.